One T cell receptor (beta chain) is described in this entry. Some clones are missing from TCRdb's copy, which holds only in-frame ones; the method was immunoSEQ multiplex PCR. The sample yields 450,000 to 600,000 clones, approximately 86% seen once. This record comes from a study of blood T cell repertoires in COVID-19. CDR1 and CDR2 from the germline V gene are LNHNV and YYDKDF (reference sequence). V shed 1 base and J 16 bases; nucleotides not matched to a gene: 14. This CDR3 spans 15 amino acids. This clonotype was sampled from a woman aged 18-29 years who had recovered from COVID-19. The chain couples TRBV15 to TRBJ1-4; 8 bases line up with TRBD1. The material sequenced was PBMCs or T cells enriched from blood (not recorded which). CDR3 DNA sequence: TGTGCCACCAGCAGAGTTCCCGGGACAGGTGCCTTAACGTTTTTT. It specifies CATSRVPGTGALTFF. Together with reference TRBV15 and TRBJ1-4, the CDR3 gives the full variable domain: DAMVIQNPRYQVTQFGKPVTLSCSQTLNHNVMYWYQQKSSQAPKLLFHYYDKDFNNEADTPDNFQSRRPNTSFCFLDIRSPGLGDTAMYLCATSRVPGTGALTFFGSGTQLSVL.